Listed below are T cell receptor beta chains from one sample, sequenced in a study of control samples from healthy donors and cancer patients. The table came from immunoSEQ multiplex PCR; TCRdb's copy has only in-frame clones and leaves some out. The sample has over 150,000 clones, 96% seen once. Specimen: blood. The receptor source for this set is a woman aged 25 to 39 in good health. Each CDR3 is given with its conserved first and last residue. D genes are given only for firm matches. Clone size, where shown, is once, few, many, or a class for clones that have expanded.

j_call | v_call | clone_size | d_call | cdr3_aa | cdr3_nt
TRBJ1-2 | TRBV6-5 | NA | TRBD1 | CASSRGDRNYGYTF | TGTGCCAGCAGCCGGGGGGACAGAAACTATGGCTACACCTTC
TRBJ2-4 | TRBV3-1/TRBV3-2 | NA | NA | CASSQLGDIQYF | TGTGCCAGCAGCCAATTGGGGGACATTCAGTACTTC
TRBJ2-1 | TRBV20-1 | NA | NA | CSARVRREQFF | TGCAGTGCTAGAGTCCGTAGGGAGCAGTTCTTC
TRBJ2-7 | TRBV25-1 | NA | NA | CASSASGSYEQYF | TGTGCCAGCAGTGCCAGCGGTTCCTACGAGCAGTACTTC
TRBJ2-7 | TRBV20-1 | NA | NA | CSARGHYEQYF | TGCAGTGCTAGAGGCCACTACGAGCAGTACTTC
TRBJ1-1 | TRBV6-6 | NA | TRBD1 | CASSPGQGALNTEAFF | TGTGCCAGCAGTCCCGGACAGGGAGCTTTGAACACTGAAGCTTTCTTT
TRBJ2-3 | TRBV3-1/TRBV3-2 | NA | TRBD2 | CASSPLAGGLTDTQYF | TGTGCCAGCAGCCCTTTAGCGGGGGGTCTGACAGATACGCAGTATTTT
TRBJ2-1 | TRBV19 | once | TRBD2 | CASSMLREASYNEQFF | TGTGCCAGTAGTATGTTGCGGGAGGCCTCCTACAATGAGCAGTTCTTC
TRBJ1-3 | TRBV30 | NA | NA | CAWGTPTSGNTIYF | TGTGCCTGGGGGACGCCCACCTCTGGAAACACCATATATTTT
TRBJ2-1 | TRBV28 | NA | NA | CASRPTGYEQFF | TGTGCCAGCAGACCGACTGGGTATGAGCAGTTCTTC
TRBJ1-1 | TRBV6-5 | NA | NA | CASSSHSGQNTEAFF | TGTGCCAGCAGTAGTCACTCGGGCCAAAACACTGAAGCTTTCTTT
TRBJ2-7 | TRBV5-1 | NA | NA | CASSLAGSYEQYF | TGCGCCAGCAGCTTGGCAGGGTCCTACGAGCAGTACTTC
TRBJ2-6 | TRBV30 | NA | TRBD1 | CAWYRDRARSGANVLTF | TGTGCCTGGTACCGGGACAGGGCGCGCTCTGGGGCCAACGTCCTGACTTTC
TRBJ1-1 | TRBV25-1 | NA | NA | CASSAVERDTVNTEAFF | TGTGCCAGCAGTGCGGTGGAGAGAGACACAGTGAACACTGAAGCTTTCTTT
TRBJ1-4 | TRBV7-9 | NA | NA | CASRPGNGANEKLFF | TGTGCCAGCAGACCAGGGAACGGGGCTAATGAAAAACTGTTTTTT
TRBJ2-1 | TRBV5-4 | NA | NA | CASSLVGTYNNEQFF | TGTGCCAGCAGCTTGGTCGGGACTTATAACAATGAGCAGTTCTTC
TRBJ2-6 | TRBV7-3 | NA | TRBD2 | CASSQTSGRDTGANVLTF | TGTGCCAGCAGCCAGACTAGCGGGAGGGACACTGGGGCCAACGTCCTGACTTTC
TRBJ1-1 | TRBV27 | once | NA | CASSLRGAGTEAFF | TGTGCCAGCAGTTTAAGGGGCGCGGGCACTGAAGCTTTCTTT
TRBJ2-6 | TRBV11-2 | NA | TRBD1 | CASSSGQAGANVLTF | TGTGCCAGCAGCTCGGGACAGGCTGGGGCCAACGTCCTGACTTTC
TRBJ1-4 | TRBV7-9 | NA | NA | CASSEPGRAEKLFF | TGTGCCAGCAGCGAACCGGGACGCGCCGAAAAACTGTTTTTT
TRBJ2-4 | TRBV4-1 | NA | NA | CASSRQVFAGPGGSFDIQYF | TGCGCCAGCAGCCGACAGGTTTTTGCGGGCCCCGGCGGGAGTTTCGACATTCAGTACTTC
TRBJ1-2 | TRBV2 | NA | NA | CASSELPNYGYTF | TGTGCCAGCAGTGAACTTCCGAACTATGGCTACACCTTC
TRBJ2-2 | TRBV7-9 | once | NA | CASSLGRAGSTGELFF | TGTGCCAGCAGCTTAGGTCGCGCAGGGAGCACCGGGGAGCTGTTTTTT
TRBJ2-4 | TRBV3-1/TRBV3-2 | NA | NA | CASSHLGLAGGNIQYF | TGTGCCAGCAGCCACCTCGGCCTGGCGGGTGGAAACATTCAGTACTTC
TRBJ2-7 | TRBV27 | NA | NA | CASSLWRAGEQYF | TGTGCCAGCAGTTTATGGAGGGCGGGAGAGCAGTACTTC
TRBJ2-5 | TRBV5-3 | NA | NA | CAEGPGLQETQYF | TGTGCAGAAGGACCGGGACTTCAAGAGACCCAGTACTTC
TRBJ2-1 | TRBV19 | NA | NA | CASRRDWGSEQFF | TGTGCCAGTAGAAGAGACTGGGGAAGTGAGCAGTTCTTC
TRBJ2-7 | TRBV25-1 | NA | NA | CASSGTPSSYEQYF | TGTGCCAGCAGTGGGACACCTTCCTCCTACGAGCAGTACTTC
TRBJ1-4 | TRBV7-9 | NA | NA | CASSLVLGEKLFF | TGTGCCAGCAGCTTAGTGCTAGGTGAAAAACTGTTTTTT
TRBJ1-6 | TRBV6-5 | NA | NA | CASSYDRPQGDSPLHF | TGTGCCAGCAGTTACGACAGGCCACAGGGTGACTCACCCCTCCACTTT
TRBJ2-5 | TRBV4-1 | NA | TRBD2 | CASSPDPSGRAWETQYF | TGCGCCAGCAGCCCCGACCCGAGCGGGAGGGCTTGGGAGACCCAGTACTTC
TRBJ1-5 | TRBV7-8 | NA | TRBD1 | CASSLRDRVTNQPQHF | TGTGCCAGCAGCTTACGGGACAGGGTTACTAATCAGCCCCAGCATTTT
TRBJ2-1 | TRBV11-3 | NA | TRBD2 | CASSLGPTSGEDNEQFF | TGTGCCAGCAGCTTAGGCCCAACTAGCGGGGAGGACAATGAGCAGTTCTTC
TRBJ1-1 | TRBV5-1 | NA | TRBD1 | CASSLTGGSFEAFF | TGCGCCAGCAGCTTAACAGGGGGCAGCTTTGAAGCTTTCTTT
TRBJ2-5 | TRBV5-1 | NA | NA | CASSLGGQETQYF | TGCGCCAGCAGCTTGGGGGGCCAAGAGACCCAGTACTTC
TRBJ2-7 | TRBV6-5 | NA | NA | CASSTRGGEQYF | TGTGCCAGCAGCACCAGGGGAGGAGAGCAGTACTTC
TRBJ1-2 | TRBV6-6 | NA | TRBD1 | CASSYSTRDRSGYTF | TGTGCCAGCAGTTACTCGACGCGGGACAGAAGCGGCTACACCTTC
TRBJ2-1 | TRBV29-1 | once | TRBD2 | CSASFGGGDEQFF | TGCAGCGCCTCCTTCGGGGGGGGCGATGAGCAGTTCTTC
TRBJ1-5 | TRBV19 | once | NA | CASSIIGASSNQPQHF | TGTGCCAGTAGTATAATAGGGGCCAGCTCGAATCAGCCCCAGCATTTT
TRBJ2-5 | TRBV13 | once | TRBD2 | CASSPTSGRPETQYF | TGTGCCAGCAGCCCGACTAGCGGGAGGCCCGAGACCCAGTACTTC
TRBJ1-1 | TRBV6-5 | NA | NA | CASSYSKGWHTEAFF | TGTGCCAGCAGTTACTCGAAAGGGTGGCACACTGAAGCTTTCTTT
TRBJ1-4 | TRBV11-2 | once | NA | CASSSVGHGGEKLFF | TGTGCCAGCAGCTCAGTGGGCCATGGCGGGGAAAAACTGTTTTTT
TRBJ2-3 | TRBV15 | medium-sized | NA | CATSRESGAADTQYF | TGTGCCACCAGCAGAGAATCAGGGGCGGCAGATACGCAGTATTTT
TRBJ1-5 | TRBV28 | once | TRBD1 | CMTRQGGDQPQHF | TGCATGACCCGACAGGGGGGCGATCAGCCCCAGCATTTT
TRBJ2-1 | TRBV12-5 | NA | TRBD2 | CASGQSGTRMNEQFF | TGTGCTAGTGGTCAATCCGGGACTAGAATGAATGAGCAGTTCTTC
TRBJ2-1 | TRBV6-1 | NA | TRBD2 | CASSEAPSGSTYNEQFF | TGTGCCAGCAGTGAAGCGCCTAGCGGGAGCACCTACAATGAGCAGTTCTTC
TRBJ1-2 | TRBV19 | once | TRBD1 | CASRPDRVPGYTF | TGTGCCAGTAGGCCGGACAGGGTACCTGGCTACACCTTC
TRBJ2-7 | TRBV11-2 | once | NA | CASRSTGYEQYF | TGTGCCAGCAGATCGACAGGCTACGAGCAGTACTTC
TRBJ2-6 | TRBV28 | NA | NA | CASSLGRFGANVLTF | TGTGCCAGCAGTTTAGGGCGCTTTGGGGCCAACGTCCTGACTTTC
TRBJ2-7 | TRBV4-1 | NA | NA | CASSQVAGKSSYEQYF | TGCGCCAGCAGCCAAGTGGCAGGGAAGAGCTCCTACGAGCAGTACTTC
TRBJ1-1 | TRBV12-5 | NA | NA | CASGLYSFGFRGNTEAFF | TGTGCTAGTGGTTTGTATAGTTTCGGGTTTAGAGGGAACACTGAAGCTTTCTTT
TRBJ2-1 | TRBV15 | NA | TRBD2 | CATSRLAGGFNEQFF | TGTGCCACCAGCAGACTAGCGGGAGGGTTCAATGAGCAGTTCTTC
TRBJ1-1 | TRBV5-6 | few | NA | CASSIALQGTEAFF | TGTGCCAGCAGCATAGCACTACAGGGCACTGAAGCTTTCTTT
TRBJ1-1 | TRBV27 | once | TRBD1 | CASRPRDSTTEAFF | TGTGCCAGCAGGCCTCGGGACAGTACCACTGAAGCTTTCTTT
TRBJ1-1 | TRBV2 | NA | TRBD1 | CASRPTGVLNTEAFF | TGTGCCAGCAGACCGACAGGGGTATTGAACACTGAAGCTTTCTTT
TRBJ1-2 | TRBV5-1 | NA | TRBD1 | CASSTLTGGGYTF | TGCGCCAGCAGCACCCTTACAGGGGGGGGCTACACCTTC
TRBJ2-7 | TRBV5-5 | NA | NA | CASSLTYEQYF | TGTGCCAGCAGCTTGACCTACGAGCAGTACTTC
TRBJ2-3 | TRBV28 | NA | TRBD1 | CASSLSVGQRADTQYF | TGTGCCAGCAGTTTATCTGTGGGACAGAGGGCAGATACGCAGTATTTT
TRBJ2-3 | TRBV6-1 | NA | TRBD2 | CASSERLAGGSADTQYF | TGTGCCAGCAGTGAAAGACTAGCGGGGGGTTCAGCAGATACGCAGTATTTT